The 8 T cell receptor beta chains in this list originate from one sample, sequenced in a study of T cells in Graves' hyperthyroidism and ophthalmopathy. From RNA transcripts, TCR beta CDR3 regions were amplified. A set of HTBI primers served as the primers for a first-round RT-PCR of the TCR CDR3. TCRdb independently ran MiXCR on the multiplex PCR reads; one entry per CDR3 protein. Here the sample spans 450,000 to 700,000 distinct CDR3 sequences, about 45% being singletons. What was sequenced was peripheral blood or thyroid tissue (not recorded which). These receptors originate from a woman aged 18 to 35 with Graves' hyperthyroidism.

The rearrangement links TRBV15 to TRBJ2-3, with D perhaps matching TRBD1 or TRBD2 (6 bases each). The CDR3 covers 14 residues. Germline V lookup: CDR1 LNHNV, CDR2 YYDKDF (reference sequence). The ends were cut back, 9 bases at V and 0 bases at J, with 13 bases in the middle. CDR3 in DNA: TGTGCCACGGGGGGCAGGCGTAGCACAGATACGCAGTATTTT. Its translation: CATGGRRSTDTQYF.

This chain joins TRBV15 and TRBJ1-2; 8 nucleotides align to TRBD1. Looked up from germline, CDR1 is LNHNV and CDR2 is YYDKDF (reference sequence). Unmatched junction bases numbered 3, after V lost 2 bases and J lost 7 bases. The CDR3 runs 13 residues. CDR3 loop: CATSRTQGAGYTF. The CDR3 DNA is TGTGCCACCAGCAGAACTCAGGGGGCTGGCTACACCTTC. The variable domain in full, completed from reference TRBV15 and TRBJ1-2, reads DAMVIQNPRYQVTQFGKPVTLSCSQTLNHNVMYWYQQKSSQAPKLLFHYYDKDFNNEADTPDNFQSRRPNTSFCFLDIRSPGLGDTAMYLCATSRTQGAGYTFGSGTRLTVV.

This clonotype was seen many times. The chain uses TRBV11-3 and TRBJ2-7; D ambiguous. From germline, CDR1 is SGHNT and CDR2 YENEEA. V dropped 4 bases and J dropped 5 bases, with 9 bases sitting between them. The CDR3 extends over 12 amino acids. CDR3: CASSSTVNEQYF. The CDR3 coding sequence is TGTGCCAGCAGCTCGACGGTCAACGAGCAGTACTTC.

The chain combines TRBV7-3 with TRBJ1-1; no firm D call. V gave up 5 bases and J gave up 2 bases, with 15 bases separating them. The CDR3 extends over 15 amino acids. CDR1 and CDR2 from the germline V gene are SGHTA and FQGTGA. The CDR3 DNA reads as TGTGCCAGCAGCCCTAATGGACGGCGAAACACTGAAGCTTTCTTT. Its translation: CASSPNGRRNTEAFF. Full variable domain (outside the CDR3, taken from reference TRBV7-3 and TRBJ1-1): GAGVSQTPSNKVTEKGKYVELRCDPISGHTALYWYRQSLGQGPEFLIYFQGTGAADDSGLPNDRFFAVRPEGSVSTLKIQRTERGDSAVYLCASSPNGRRNTEAFFGQGTRLTVV.

This clonotype was picked up many times. This rearrangement joins TRBV5-6 to TRBJ2-7; D remains unclear. Trimming cost V 2 bases and J 3 bases, with 6 bases left between them. The CDR3 contains 12 residues. In germline, CDR1 is SGHDT, CDR2 YYEEEE. The CDR3 region has the DNA TGTGCCAGCAGCTTCCTGCTCTACGAGCAGTACTTC. This gives the protein CASSFLLYEQYF.

The sample holds many counts of this clonotype. V usage is TRBV7-9 and J usage is TRBJ2-7, with D unclear. The V end was cut by 5 bases, the J end by 0 bases, with 8 bases between. CDR3 length: 13 amino acids. The germline V gene has CDR1 SEHNR and CDR2 FQNEAQ (reference sequence). Here the CDR3 DNA reads TGTGCCAGCAGCCCGGGCCTCTCCTACGAGCAGTACTTC. Its protein product is CASSPGLSYEQYF. The full variable domain, with the rest looked up from reference TRBV7-9 and TRBJ2-7, is DTGVSQNPRHKITKRGQNVTFRCDPISEHNRLYWYRQTLGQGPEFLTYFQNEAQLEKSRLLSDRFSAERPKGSFSTLEIQRTEQGDSAMYLCASSPGLSYEQYFGPGTRLTVT.

This clonotype showed up just a few times. The rearrangement uses TRBV29-1 and TRBJ2-6; TRBD1 aligns across 7 bases. V gave up 0 bases and J gave up 1 base; unmatched junction bases: 3. CDR1 and CDR2 from the germline V gene are SQVTM and ANQGSEA. The CDR3 is made up of 16 amino acids. The CDR3 reads CSVEDNRGSGANVLTF. The CDR3 DNA sequence: TGCAGCGTTGAAGATAACAGGGGATCTGGGGCCAACGTCCTGACTTTC.

This clonotype was recorded a few times. The chain uses TRBV30 and TRBJ1-1; D gene ambiguous. Germline-derived CDR1 and CDR2 are GTSNPN and SVGIG (reference sequence). The CDR3 consists of 14 residues. V lost 0 bases, J lost 0 bases, and 8 bases lay in between. The CDR3 spells CAWSVGQLNTEAFF. For the CDR3, the DNA is TGTGCCTGGAGTGTAGGGCAGCTGAACACTGAAGCTTTCTTT. The variable domain in full, completed from reference TRBV30 and TRBJ1-1, reads SQTIHQWPATLVQPVGSPLSLECTVEGTSNPNLYWYRQAAGRGLQLLFYSVGIGQISSEVPQNLSASRPQDRQFILSSKKLLLSDSGFYLCAWSVGQLNTEAFFGQGTRLTVV.